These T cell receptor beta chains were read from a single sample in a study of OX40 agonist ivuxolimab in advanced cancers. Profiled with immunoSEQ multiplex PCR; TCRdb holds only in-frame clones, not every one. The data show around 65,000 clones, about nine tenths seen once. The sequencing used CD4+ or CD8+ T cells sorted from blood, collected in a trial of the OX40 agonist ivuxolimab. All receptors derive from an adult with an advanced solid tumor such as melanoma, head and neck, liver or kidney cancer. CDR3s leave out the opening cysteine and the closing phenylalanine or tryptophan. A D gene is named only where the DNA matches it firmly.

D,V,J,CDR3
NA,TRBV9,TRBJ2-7,ASSVGSSYEQY
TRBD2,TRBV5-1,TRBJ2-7,ASSLAGGFEQY
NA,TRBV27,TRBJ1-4,ASSPRGVNEKLF
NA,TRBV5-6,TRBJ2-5,ASSSTDLETQY
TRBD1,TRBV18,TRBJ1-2,ASSDRENYGYT
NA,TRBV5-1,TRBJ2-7,ASSLGTYREQY
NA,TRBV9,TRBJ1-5,ASSVGGGNNQPQH
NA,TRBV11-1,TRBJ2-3,ASSLDIDTQY
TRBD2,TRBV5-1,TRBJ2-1,ASSFFGLGREAYNEQF
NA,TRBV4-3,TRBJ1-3,ASSQDRVQGPGNTIY
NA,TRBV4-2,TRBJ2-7,ASSQDLWRAESYEQY
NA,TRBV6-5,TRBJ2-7,ASSYSGPYEQY
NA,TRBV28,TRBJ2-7,ASSPTDGVYEQY
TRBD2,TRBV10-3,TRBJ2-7,AISESVAGHEQY
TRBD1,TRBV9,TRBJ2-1,ASSVTGALYNEQF
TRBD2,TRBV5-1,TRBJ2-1,ASSFTSGSVTSSYNEQF
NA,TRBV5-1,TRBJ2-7,ASSLGHEQY
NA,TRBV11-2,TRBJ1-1,ASSLITDMNTEAF
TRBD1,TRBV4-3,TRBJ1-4,ASSQHGTGSSNEKLF
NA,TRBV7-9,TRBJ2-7,ASSGATDSYEQY
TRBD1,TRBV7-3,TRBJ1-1,ASTSGGKAF
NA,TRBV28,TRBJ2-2,ASSIGSNTGELF
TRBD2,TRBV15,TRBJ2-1,ATSRREIYNEQF
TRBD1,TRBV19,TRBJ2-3,ASTQTGWFDRTDTQY
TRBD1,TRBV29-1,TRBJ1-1,SVDREGGTEAF
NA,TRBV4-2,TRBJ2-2,ASSMTINTGELF
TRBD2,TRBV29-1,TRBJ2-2,SGGTSGMAGELF
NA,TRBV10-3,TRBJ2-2,AISEAANTGELF
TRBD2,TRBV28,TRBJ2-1,ASSFHLASGESSYNEQF
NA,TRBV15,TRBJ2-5,ATSRGSGGLQETQY
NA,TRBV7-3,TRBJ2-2,ASSSGPTGELF
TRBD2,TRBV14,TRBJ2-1,ASSQDWASGGYNEQF
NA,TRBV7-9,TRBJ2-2,ASSQTPGELF
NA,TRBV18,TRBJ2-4,ASSHTGQNIQY
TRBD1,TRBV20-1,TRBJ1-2,SADREAGYT
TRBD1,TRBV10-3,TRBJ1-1,AISESWIGGYQEAF
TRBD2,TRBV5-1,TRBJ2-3,ASSPGLALDTQY
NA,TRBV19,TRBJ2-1,ASSIYGNEQF
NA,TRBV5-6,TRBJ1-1,ASSSRMSALEAF
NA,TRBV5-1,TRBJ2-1,ASRSSNEQF
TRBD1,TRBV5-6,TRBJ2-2,ASSEPQGASGELF
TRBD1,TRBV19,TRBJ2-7,ASTPRDRVSEQY
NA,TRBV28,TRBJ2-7,ASSQYRRDQAYEQY
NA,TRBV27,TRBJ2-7,ASSLIAPSGIYEQY
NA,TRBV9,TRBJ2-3,ASSVGVVAVSTDTQY
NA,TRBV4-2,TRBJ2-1,ASTPGLYNEQF
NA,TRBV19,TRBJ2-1,ASSTSIAEYNEQF
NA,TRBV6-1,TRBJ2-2,ASSEGYHTGELF
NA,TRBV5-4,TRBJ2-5,ASSRDDRGAETQY
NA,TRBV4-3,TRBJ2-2,ASSIMGAGELF
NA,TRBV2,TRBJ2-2,ASSEVEGTANTGELF
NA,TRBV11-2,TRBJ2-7,ASSFSGGGYEQY
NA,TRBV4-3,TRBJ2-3,ASSQDFRGANTQY
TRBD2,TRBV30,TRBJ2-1,AWSAGLAGGKGYNEQF